This T cell receptor (beta chain) was sequenced for a study of blood T cells in healthy people across ages. Using a J-beta primer mix together with a sample-barcoded 5' primer, a second PCR was run for roughly 6 to 12 cycles. A minimum of 2.5 million CDR3-containing paired-end reads was obtained for each sample. TCRdb redid the calling of the 5' RACE reads with MiXCR, one entry per CDR3 protein. The repertoire holds roughly 1,000,000 distinct CDR3 sequences, roughly 24% seen once, with about 0.69% in the top ten. The CDR3 consists of 13 residues. From germline, CDR1 is SGHTA and CDR2 FQGNSA. Per individual sample, total RNA of at least 6 micrograms was extracted. This clonotype was counted a few times. Relative to the germline gene, one junction end is altered; a read error may explain this. The data were also submitted as part of a second study, on T cells of mothers and their children. That paper adds: Sequencing got over 8 million TCR beta CDR3 reads from each mother and about 3.1 million from each child.

Input material: blood. This chain connects TRBV7-2 to TRBJ2-6; D remains unclear. The receptor comes from a girl between 2 and 10 years old in good health. The CDR3 loop is CASRGSEANVLTF. The CDR3 nucleotides are TGTGCCAGTCGCGGCTCTGAGGCCAACGTCCTGACTTTC.